This TCR beta chain was identified in a study of blood T cell repertoires in COVID-19. Study information: Italy, Spain and the United States were the sources of the convalescent and acute COVID-19 samples. In each case, the material was cDNA or gDNA derived from T cells, B-cell-depleted T cells, or PBMCs.

The CDR3 runs 12 residues. Germline loops: CDR1 KGHDR, CDR2 SFDVKD. V lost 7 bases and J lost 5, with 10 bases in between. Under the authors' procedure: Estimated nucleated cell counts came from reference gene primer amplification. Repertoires were generated with immunoSEQ multiplex PCR, while TCRdb's copy carries only in-frame clones and drops some. Clonal size and the V and J genes are those of that table, whereas D and trimming came from the DNA. The sample has roughly 180,000 clones, approximately 85% seen once. The V call is TRBV24-1, the J call TRBJ1-1; possibly TRBD1 for D (5 bases). The receptor was isolated from a man in his sixties who had recovered from COVID-19. The sample was peripheral blood. The CDR3 region has the DNA TGTGCCACCAGGGGGGGGAATACTGAAGCTTTCTTT. Amino acids: CATRGGNTEAFF.